The T cell receptor (beta chain) described here comes from a study of beta chain features in type 1 diabetes (dated by TCRdb to about 2018). At the level of the whole study: No differences in mean age, gender distribution, total cell number or subset yield were found between patients and healthy donors. A total of roughly 99 million sorted cells were examined across all samples, and the number of cells per subset was strongly correlated with RNA yield. In the study, recently diagnosed type 1 diabetes patients and matched healthy donors were compared on the TCRB repertoires of their sorted circulating CD4+ T cell subsets. Whereas all 30 or so donors provided naive and central memory subsets, regulatory and stem cell-like memory subsets were isolated from just 8 patients and about eight healthy donors. The paper as a whole reports these results and caveats: At VDJ recombination sites, type 1 diabetes patients had fewer insertions and more deleted nucleotides, which implies abnormalities in thymic rearrangement. In all four CD4+ subsets, TCRB CDR3 length was moderately but significantly shorter in type 1 diabetes patients. Shorter templates might have been favored by PCR, but patient and control samples were amplified and corrected together, so both groups would have been affected equally by any skew. HLA sub-analyses involved small numbers of individuals, so any influence of HLA type on TCRB rearrangement remained unresolved. Naive, central memory and regulatory TCRB repertoires appeared to be more similar among patients than among healthy donors. Because cDNA rather than genomic DNA was sequenced, highly expressing activated cells could have been over-represented, although no difference in activation and CD3 levels was found between groups.

In the germline V gene, CDR1 corresponds to ENHRY and CDR2 to SYGVKD. V is shortened by 4 bases, J by 6 bases, and the region joining them spans 15 bases. Reading from cysteine to phenylalanine, the CDR3 counts 15 amino acids. Of all the DNA, just the CDR3 is kept, 45 bases in frame from base 1. All of the isolated RNA was reverse transcribed with the High Capacity cDNA Reverse Transcription Kit, so expressed TCRB transcripts were sequenced. Deep immunoSEQ sequencing was performed on naive, central memory and regulatory T cell samples, with an average of roughly 3.3 million total reads per sample. Sorted cells were lysed in RLT buffer, and RNA was extracted using DNase-treated RNeasy Micro or Mini kits according to cell number. Each cell subset was processed separately to prevent cross-contamination, with patient and healthy donor samples processed together. The immunoSEQ multiplex PCR was used to amplify TCRB sequences from cDNA, generating 87-bp fragments that spanned the CDR3 region. The amplicons were sequenced using the Illumina HiSeq platform. For the original study's pipeline: Synthetic template baselines were used to correct PCR bias computationally, reads within Hamming distance 2 were collapsed together, and singletons that could not be merged were discarded. Reads were aligned against IMGT so that V, D and J genes, CDR3 length and insertions or deletions at six rearrangement sites could be assigned. Within each subset, clonotype counts were normalized to the number of sorted cells before true diversity and Gini coefficients were calculated with the tcR R package. The overlap coefficient, calculated on TCRB nucleotide sequences, was used to measure repertoire sharing. As a proxy for the pre-selection repertoire, out-of-frame TCRB sequences from naive cells were analyzed. The source is immuneACCESS, and TCRdb retained only in-frame sequences with V and J called. Part of the clones is not carried over; for the studies checked, unresolved V genes explain less than half of this, and the remainder is unexplained. V, J and clone size are those of that table, while D and trimming were read from the DNA. Here the sample has about 300,000 clones; about 14% occur a single time. The ten largest clones add up to about 0.015% of the sample.

To note about this clone: No cognate antigen has been identified for it. Per-base qualities were not stored, and no clone one base away is much larger.

From each donor, a single peripheral blood sample of around 120 mL on average was drawn into heparinised tubes. A BD FACSAria II and a panel including CD45RO, CCR7, CD25, CD127, CD95 and CD27 were used to sort naive, central memory, regulatory and stem cell-like memory CD4+ T cells. A purity above 98% was achieved for all sorted populations. PBMCs were isolated immediately by Lymphoprep density gradient centrifugation and stained directly without culture. To minimize batch effects, samples were stained and sorted in pairs, one healthy donor with one patient per experiment. The receptor comes from a woman aged 18-29 years with type 1 diabetes. The chain is encoded by TRBV10-3 joined to TRBJ2-2; the D gene remains uncertain. The sequencing input was naive CD4+ T cells from blood. In the paper's terms, the cell subset or site label means: true naive CD4+ T cells. The nucleotide sequence is TGTGCCATCAGTGGTTCCCTCGTAACTGCCGGGGAGCTGTTTTTT. Protein translation: CAISGSLVTAGELFF.